This TCR beta chain was sequenced during a study of cytomegalovirus exposure and HLA in healthy donors. Points from the study as a whole: In an earlier analysis, about 87% or about 30%: the productive usage of most TCR beta V segments.

With 60 Vbeta and 13 Jbeta primers, the PCR was carried out. Clones were sequenced by immunoSEQ multiplex PCR, and TCRdb holds only the in-frame ones, with some missing. The data contain approximately 160,000 clones, around four fifths of them seen just once; the ten biggest clones take up 1.4% to 1.5%. With respect to this clone: Its target is not known.

Germline V gives CDR1 SGHTA, CDR2 FQGNSA. The length of the CDR3 is 16 residues. The V and J ends lost 2 bases and 0 bases respectively, with 14 bases between them. The receptor's source is a woman under 40 in good health and CMV-seropositive. The rearrangement uses TRBV7-2 and TRBJ2-7; TRBD2 might be the D (5 bases). The specimen was PBMCs. The chain's CDR3 is CASSLRSGKSSYEQYF. CDR3 nucleotides: TGTGCCAGCAGCTTAAGGTCCGGGAAGAGCTCCTACGAGCAGTACTTC.